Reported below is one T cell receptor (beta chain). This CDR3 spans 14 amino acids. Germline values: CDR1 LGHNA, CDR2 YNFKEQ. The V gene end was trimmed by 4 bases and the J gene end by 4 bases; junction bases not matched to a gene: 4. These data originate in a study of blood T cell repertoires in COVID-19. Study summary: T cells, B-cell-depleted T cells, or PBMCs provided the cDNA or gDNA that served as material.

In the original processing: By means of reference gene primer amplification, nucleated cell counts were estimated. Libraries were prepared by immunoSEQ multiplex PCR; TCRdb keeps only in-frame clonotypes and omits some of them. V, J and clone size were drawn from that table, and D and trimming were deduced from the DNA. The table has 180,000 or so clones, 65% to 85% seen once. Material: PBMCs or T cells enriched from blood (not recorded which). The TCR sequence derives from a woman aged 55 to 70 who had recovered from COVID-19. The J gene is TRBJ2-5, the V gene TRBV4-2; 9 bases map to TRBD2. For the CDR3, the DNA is TGTGCCAGCAGCCCGACTAGCGGATCAGAGACCCAGTACTTC. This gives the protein CASSPTSGSETQYF.